The T cell receptor beta chain under discussion was sequenced for a study of human T cells and chemical hapten exposure. Germline V gene data show CDR1 as GTSNPN and CDR2 as SVGIG (reference sequence). CDR3 size: 15 residues. The V gene lost 2 bases and the J gene lost 4 bases, with 12 bases spanning the gap. TCRdb reprocessed the RACE reads via MiXCR and lists one record per CDR3 protein. Here the sample spans roughly 80,000 distinct CDR3 sequences, around 11% being singletons. Time point indicated: patch test 1, 2 weeks after DPC sensitization. Treatment reported: therapeutic diphenylcyclopropenone sensitization with weekly scalp DPC.

The receptor's source is a woman in her forties or fifties with alopecia areata. Some clones in this sample may be carry-over from other donors' samples. The starting material was whole blood, obtained in connection with sensitization to the hapten diphenylcyclopropenone (DPC). The chain employs TRBV30 and TRBJ2-6; D ambiguous. CDR3: CAWSMKGTGANVLTF. CDR3 DNA: TGTGCCTGGAGTATGAAGGGAACCGGGGCCAACGTCCTGACTTTC.